Presented here are 10 T cell receptor beta chains from one specimen sequenced in a study of OX40 agonist ivuxolimab in advanced cancers. Sequenced by immunoSEQ multiplex PCR; TCRdb stores in-frame clones only, minus some. The sample holds tens of thousands of clones; approximately 88% are singletons and the top ten take around 25%. The sequencing used CD4+ or CD8+ T cells sorted from blood, collected in a trial of the OX40 agonist ivuxolimab. These receptor sequences come from an adult with an advanced solid tumor such as melanoma, head and neck, liver or kidney cancer.

The chain links TRBV28 to TRBJ2-1; 10 bases align to TRBD2. V gave up 3 bases and J gave up 6 bases; unmatched junction bases: 17. The CDR3 is made up of 19 amino acids. Germline V lookup: CDR1 MDHEN, CDR2 SYDVKM. The CDR3 sequence is CASSFRLAGDASPRNEQFF. DNA for the CDR3: TGTGCCAGCAGTTTCAGGCTAGCGGGAGACGCATCACCGCGCAATGAGCAGTTCTTC.

This sequence joins TRBV7-6 and TRBJ2-7; D not certain. The CDR3 has 13 residues. Germline V gene sequence: CDR1 SGHVS, CDR2 FNYEAQ. Trimming took off 3 bases at V and 2 bases at J, with 8 bases between the two ends. CDR3 protein: CASSLFSAYEQYF. In nucleotides, the CDR3 is TGTGCCAGCAGCTTGTTCTCAGCCTACGAGCAGTACTTC.

The genes are TRBV6-1 and TRBJ2-7, with a weak D call TRBD1 (6 bases). With 3 bases removed from V and 2 bases from J, the gap between germline ends came to 11 bases. The germline gives CDR1 MNHNS, CDR2 SASEGT. This CDR3 spans 14 amino acids. The CDR3 DNA sequence: TGTGCCAGCAGTGACAGGGGCCTGGCCTACGAGCAGTACTTC. Encoded protein: CASSDRGLAYEQYF.

The chain recombines TRBV10-1 with TRBJ2-3; 8 bases align to TRBD2. Germline V gene lookup returns CDR1 WNHNN and CDR2 SYGVQD (reference sequence). The CDR3 contains 18 residues. J lost 2 bases, V lost 3 bases, and 13 bases had no gene match. CDR3 region: CASSEILAGQGFTDTQYF. In nucleotides, the CDR3 is TGCGCCAGCAGTGAAATTCTAGCGGGCCAGGGGTTCACAGATACGCAGTATTTT.

The chain joins TRBV2 to TRBJ1-3, with D unclear. This CDR3 is 16 amino acids long. Trimming took 0 bases from V and 4 from J, leaving 13 bases between them. Germline CDR1 and CDR2: SNHLY and FYNNEI. CDR3 in amino acids: CASSEAQHELGNTIYF. The CDR3 bases are TGTGCCAGCAGTGAAGCGCAGCACGAACTCGGAAACACCATATATTTT.

This chain links TRBV2 with TRBJ2-1, with 14 bases matching TRBD2. Trimming removed 7 bases from V and 10 bases from J; junction bases left unmatched: 12. The CDR3 runs 16 residues. CDR1 is SNHLY and CDR2 is FYNNEI in the germline V gene. The CDR3 sequence is CASTDTGTSGRGEQFF. As DNA, the CDR3 is TGTGCCAGCACGGACACCGGGACTAGCGGGAGAGGAGAGCAGTTCTTC. Using reference TRBV2 and TRBJ2-1 for the parts outside the CDR3, the full variable domain is EPEVTQTPSHQVTQMGQEVILRCVPISNHLYFYWYRQILGQKVEFLVSFYNNEISEKSEIFDDQFSVERPDGSNFTLKIRSTKLEDSAMYFCASTDTGTSGRGEQFFGPGTRLTVL.

The chain uses TRBV6-1 and TRBJ1-1; no clear D. Trimming took off 5 bases at V and 5 bases at J, with 6 bases between the two ends. The CDR3 is made up of 11 amino acids. Germline loops: CDR1 MNHNS, CDR2 SASEGT. The DNA of the CDR3 is TGTGCCAGCAGTCTCGGGACTGAAGCTTTCTTT. It is translated as CASSLGTEAFF.

The rearrangement uses TRBV30 and TRBJ1-5; 7 bases align to TRBD1. CDR1 is GTSNPN and CDR2 is SVGIG in the germline V gene (reference sequence). The ends lost 1 base at V and 5 bases at J; junction bases unmatched: 8. There are 15 residues in the CDR3. The chain's CDR3 is CAWSAGQAPYQPQHF. DNA for the CDR3: TGTGCCTGGAGTGCCGGACAGGCTCCGTATCAGCCCCAGCATTTT. The full variable domain, rest sourced from reference TRBV30 and TRBJ1-5, is SQTIHQWPATLVQPVGSPLSLECTVEGTSNPNLYWYRQAAGRGLQLLFYSVGIGQISSEVPQNLSASRPQDRQFILSSKKLLLSDSGFYLCAWSAGQAPYQPQHFGDGTRLSIL.

This chain uses TRBV5-1 with TRBJ2-7, with 7 bases identical to TRBD1. V gave up 2 bases and J gave up 1 base; unmatched junction bases: 6. The V gene's germline CDR1 is SGHRS and CDR2 YFSETQ. The CDR3 is 15 amino acids. CDR3 residues: CASSFDRAASYEQYF. CDR3 coding DNA: TGCGCCAGCAGCTTTGACAGGGCGGCATCCTACGAGCAGTACTTC.

The chain employs TRBV27 and TRBJ2-3; D perhaps matches TRBD2 (5 bases). CDR3 length: 14 amino acids. Trimming removed 9 bases from V and 2 bases from J, with 15 bases in between. Germline loops: CDR1 MNHEY, CDR2 SMNVEV (reference sequence). The chain's CDR3 is CASGLSLLTDTQYF. CDR3 DNA: TGTGCCAGTGGACTTTCTCTGCTCACAGATACGCAGTATTTT.